Following are 30 T cell receptor beta chains from one sample sequenced in a study of post-analysis software for immune sequencing data (dated by TCRdb to between 2014 and 2017). Results the study describes overall, beyond this receptor: Patients showed significantly higher frequencies than controls for roughly five TRBV segments, among them TRBV5-6, TRBV5-1 and TRBV20-1.

Receptors were amplified or captured by PCR. The run used an Illumina HiSeq 2500. Unique molecular identifiers were incorporated into TCR beta cDNA libraries to reduce PCR and sequencing biases. TCRdb trimmed the raw reads at Q25, called clones with MiXCR and kept productive beta chains. Entries that share a CDR3 protein sequence are merged under the most common genes and DNA. This sample is represented by roughly 570,000 distinct CDR3 sequences; around 34% of them were singletons. Jointly, the top ten make up roughly 6% of the sample. No antigen has been identified for these receptors. The sequencing sample was made of blood. The origin of the receptors is a girl aged 2-17 years with multiple sclerosis.

This clonotype has more than one count but fewer than ten. The chain uses TRBV29-1 and TRBJ2-1; D remains unclear. The CDR3 is made up of 13 amino acids. The ends were cut back, 2 bases at V and 7 bases at J, with 12 bases in the middle. The germline gives CDR1 SQVTM, CDR2 ANQGSEA. For the CDR3, the DNA is TGCAGCGTTGAAAGGGTAGCCAGGAATGAGCAGTTCTTC. Protein sequence: CSVERVARNEQFF.

The sample holds a few counts of this clonotype. The chain links TRBV7-9 to TRBJ2-3, with D possibly being TRBD2 (6 bases). Germline V gives CDR1 SEHNR, CDR2 FQNEAQ (reference sequence). V lost 5 bases, J lost 6 bases, and 15 bases lay in between. The CDR3 is made up of 14 amino acids. For the CDR3, the DNA is TGTGCCAGCAGCCCCCAGCTAGCGTCGGATACGCAGTATTTT. It encodes CASSPQLASDTQYF.

This clonotype appeared a few times. This chain joins TRBV20-1 and TRBJ1-5, with 8 bases lining up with TRBD1. V gave up 5 bases and J gave up 2 bases; unmatched junction bases: 17. Germline V gene sequence: CDR1 DFQATT, CDR2 SNEGSKA (reference sequence). This CDR3 contains 18 residues. CDR3 sequence reads: CSASPGQVTIKGNQPQHF. CDR3 DNA: TGCAGTGCTTCTCCGGGACAGGTGACCATAAAGGGCAATCAGCCCCAGCATTTT.

This clonotype was observed a handful of times. The chain recombines TRBV6-1 with TRBJ1-2; no clear D. The V gene lost 6 bases and the J gene lost 2 bases, with 10 bases spanning the gap. Germline CDR1 and CDR2: MNHNS and SASEGT. This CDR3 contains 13 residues. The DNA for the CDR3 is TGTGCCAGCAGCGTAACAGAGAACTATGGCTACACCTTC. Its translation: CASSVTENYGYTF.

This clonotype occurred a few times. Compared with germline, one end of the junction differs, possibly owing to a read error. The chain couples TRBV7-9 to TRBJ1-2, with D unresolved. Germline loops: CDR1 SEHNR, CDR2 FQNEAQ (reference sequence). The CDR3 contains 13 residues. CDR3: CASNLSPNYGYTF. Written as DNA, the CDR3 is TGTGCCAGCAACTTATCCCCTAACTATGGCTACACCTTC.

The chain couples TRBV3-1 to TRBJ2-1; TRBD1 is a possible D gene (6 bases). The length of the CDR3 is 15 residues. The V gene lost 5 bases and the J gene lost 5 bases, with 16 bases spanning the gap. The germline V gene has CDR1 LGHDT and CDR2 YNNKEL (reference sequence). The CDR3 coding sequence is TGTGCCAGCAGCTGGGGCAGGGGAATCGACAATGAGCAGTTCTTC. Translated, it gives CASSWGRGIDNEQFF.

This clonotype was seen repeatedly, ten times or more. The V and J genes are TRBV6-5 and TRBJ2-1; possibly TRBD1 or TRBD2 for D (5 bases each). Germline V gives CDR1 MNHEY, CDR2 SVGAGI. Trimming took 6 bases from V and 5 from J, leaving 8 bases between them. The CDR3 is 12 amino acids. The CDR3 region has the DNA TGTGCCAGCAGCCGGGACCACAATGAGCAGTTCTTC. It is translated as CASSRDHNEQFF.

The rearrangement links TRBV20-1 to TRBJ2-1, with 9 bases that match TRBD2. The CDR3 consists of 15 residues. Germline V gives CDR1 DFQATT, CDR2 SNEGSKA (reference sequence). V shed 0 bases, J shed 5 bases, and the junction held 5 bases outside the gene matches. CDR3 sequence reads: CSARDGAGGNNEQFF. The DNA for the CDR3 is TGCAGTGCTAGAGACGGAGCGGGGGGTAACAATGAGCAGTTCTTC.

In this sample, this clonotype turned up many times. The J gene is TRBJ2-7, the V gene TRBV10-3; 7 bases match TRBD1. Germline V gene sequence: CDR1 ENHRY, CDR2 SYGVKD. This CDR3 spans 15 amino acids. Trimming cost V 0 bases and J 2 bases; bases outside gene matches: 4. CDR3 amino acids: CAISESGQKAYEQYF. The CDR3 nucleotides are TGTGCCATCAGTGAGTCGGGACAGAAAGCCTACGAGCAGTACTTC.

The chain links TRBV3-1 to TRBJ1-1; D is unresolved. Looked up from germline, CDR1 is LGHDT and CDR2 is YNNKEL (reference sequence). Trimming cost V 4 bases and J 0 bases, with 12 bases left between them. This CDR3 comprises 15 residues. The CDR3 reads CASSPSVVMNTEAFF. The DNA of the CDR3 is TGTGCCAGCAGCCCCTCCGTGGTCATGAACACTGAAGCTTTCTTT.

The CDR3 nucleotides are TGTGCCAGCAGCCTTAACCCATCTGCGGGGGGCGCAACAGATACGCAGTATTTT. It encodes CASSLNPSAGGATDTQYF. J is TRBJ2-3 and V is TRBV6-1, with 8 nucleotides matching TRBD2. With V trimmed by 6 bases and J by 3 bases, 17 bases remained unmatched. Germline CDR1 reads MNHNS; CDR2 reads SASEGT. The CDR3 sequence is 18 residues long.

This clonotype was observed a few times. The chain recombines TRBV14 with TRBJ1-1; D is perhaps TRBD1 (6 bases). Trimming cost V 3 bases and J 6 bases, with 14 bases left between them. The CDR3 is made up of 14 amino acids. Germline CDR1 SGHDN, CDR2 FVKESK. The chain's CDR3 is CASSHLTGRSEAFF. In DNA, the CDR3 is TGTGCCAGCAGCCACTTGACAGGAAGATCTGAAGCTTTCTTT.

As to this clonotype: A much larger clone lies a single base off, so this may be a read error. The conserved phenylalanine or tryptophan normally closing the CDR3 is absent here, so this likely arose from a read error. The V and J genes are TRBV9 and TRBJ2-7; D ambiguous. The germline V gene encodes CDR1 SGDLS and CDR2 YYNGEE. The CDR3 is 13 residues long. The germline V and J ends were trimmed by 0 bases and 4 bases, with 8 bases remaining between them. CDR3 DNA sequence: TGTGCCAGCAGCGTAGCTATGGGGTACGAGCAGTACTTA. Translated, it gives CASSVAMGYEQYL.

The rearrangement uses TRBV19 and TRBJ1-1; 11 nucleotides match TRBD1. Unmatched junction bases numbered 7, after V lost 6 bases and J lost 1 base. The CDR3 runs to 16 residues. The germline gives CDR1 LNHDA, CDR2 SQIVND (reference sequence). CDR3 region: CASRTGQGAWNTEAFF. The CDR3 region has the DNA TGTGCCAGTAGGACCGGACAGGGGGCATGGAACACTGAAGCTTTCTTT.

About this clonotype itself: The junction departs from the called germline gene at one end, perhaps through a read error. The chain uses TRBV5-1 and TRBJ2-7; 7 bases are shared with TRBD1. The V gene's germline CDR1 is SGHRS and CDR2 YFSETQ. CDR3 length: 16 amino acids. The CDR3 region has the DNA TGCGCCAGCAGAACCACGGGACAGTTAGGCTCCTACGGGCAGTACTTC. This translates into CASRTTGQLGSYGQYF.

For this clonotype: An end of the junction differs from the germline gene, which may be a read error. The V and J genes are TRBV2 and TRBJ2-1; 9 bases match TRBD1. This CDR3 contains 17 residues. Germline V gene data show CDR1 as SNHLY and CDR2 as FYNNEI. Here the CDR3 reads CASSEARDRVVYDEQFF. The CDR3 DNA follows: TGTGCCAGCAGTGAAGCTAGGGACAGGGTGGTCTACGATGAGCAGTTCTTC.

The chain combines TRBV2 with TRBJ2-1; maybe TRBD2 (6 bases). Per germline, CDR1 SNHLY and CDR2 FYNNEI. The CDR3 runs to 14 residues. The V gene lost 7 bases and the J gene lost 4 bases, with 14 bases spanning the gap. The CDR3 sequence: CASNKLAGYNEQFF. The CDR3 nucleotides are TGTGCCAGCAACAAACTAGCAGGGTACAATGAGCAGTTCTTC.

Note on this clonotype: A read error may account for a junction end that differs from germline. The chain combines TRBV5-1 with TRBJ2-6; D is possibly TRBD2 (6 bases). This CDR3 contains 20 residues. Germline-derived CDR1 and CDR2 are SGHRS and YFSETQ. As DNA, the CDR3 is TGCGCCAGCAACTTGCCTCTACGGTCGCGGGGATACTCTGGGGCCAACGTCCTGACTTTC. Residues: CASNLPLRSRGYSGANVLTF. The full variable domain, its missing parts supplied by reference TRBV5-1 and TRBJ2-6, is KAGVTQTPRYLIKTRGQQVTLSCSPISGHRSVSWYQQTPGQGLQFLFEYFSETQRNKGNFPGRFSGRQFSNSRSEMNVSTLELGDSALYLCASNLPLRSRGYSGANVLTFGAGSRLTVL.

The table lists this clonotype with a few counts. The rearrangement uses TRBV25-1 and TRBJ2-7; D perhaps matches TRBD1 (5 bases). The CDR3 is 12 amino acids. Germline CDR1 is MGHDK and CDR2 is SYGVNS. Trimming removed 4 bases from V and 3 bases from J, with 7 bases in between. The CDR3 DNA follows: TGTGCCAGCAGTGGACAGCGCTACGAGCAGTACTTC. Translated: CASSGQRYEQYF.

This clonotype was seen a handful of times. The chain joins TRBV29-1 to TRBJ2-6; D is uncertain. The CDR3 loop spans 16 amino acids. CDR1 is SQVTM and CDR2 is ANQGSEA in the germline V gene. V lost 4 bases to trimming and J lost 2 bases, with 15 bases between them. The CDR3 is CSVGAASHAGANVLTF. The CDR3 DNA follows: TGCAGCGTTGGGGCAGCCTCTCACGCTGGGGCCAACGTCCTGACTTTC.

The V and J genes are TRBV20-1 and TRBJ1-1; D remains unclear. The V end lost 0 bases, the J end lost 5 bases, and 16 bases lay between the germline ends. CDR1 is DFQATT and CDR2 is SNEGSKA in the germline V gene (reference sequence). The CDR3 is 15 residues long. CDR3 loop: CSARDFGQSWTEAFF. Here the CDR3 DNA reads TGCAGTGCTAGAGATTTCGGGCAAAGTTGGACTGAAGCTTTCTTT.

The rearrangement links TRBV6-1 to TRBJ2-5, with a weak D call TRBD1 (5 bases). The CDR3 runs to 13 residues. The V gene's germline CDR1 is MNHNS and CDR2 SASEGT. V dropped 10 bases and J dropped 5 bases, with 17 bases sitting between them. The CDR3 region has the DNA TGTGCCACTTCCGCAGGGTTGGGTGAGACCCAGTACTTC. It yields the protein CATSAGLGETQYF.

Notes on this clonotype: One junction end does not reproduce the germline sequence, and a read error may be involved. The rearrangement links TRBV7-9 to TRBJ2-5, with D tentatively TRBD2 (6 bases). Germline-derived CDR1 and CDR2 are SEHNR and FQNEAQ (reference sequence). This CDR3 comprises 17 residues. The CDR3 here is CASSPIGAGRYRETRYF. Here the CDR3 DNA reads TGTGCCAGCAGCCCAATAGGAGCAGGGCGTTATCGGGAGACCCGGTACTTC.

Only one count was recorded for this clonotype. One junction end disagrees with the germline gene, perhaps due to a read error. The chain employs TRBV5-1 and TRBJ1-2; 8 bases line up with TRBD1. The CDR3 contains 13 residues. Germline CDR1 SGHRS, CDR2 YFSETQ. CDR3 coding DNA: TGCGTCAGCAGCGTAGACAGGGGATCTGGCTACACCTTC. Translation: CVSSVDRGSGYTF.

The chain carries TRBV4-1 and TRBJ1-1; possible D gene TRBD1, 6 bases. Trimming shortened V by 3 bases and J by 6 bases, and 14 bases separated the two germline ends. Germline V gene sequence: CDR1 MGHRA, CDR2 YSYEKL. This CDR3 has 14 amino acids. For the CDR3, the DNA is TGCGCCAGCAGCCAGAACAGGGATCAATCTGAAGCTTTCTTT. This gives the protein CASSQNRDQSEAFF.

This rearrangement joins TRBV11-2 to TRBJ2-6; a weak D match, TRBD1 (6 bases). Trimming left V 5 bases short and J 2 bases short, with 10 bases between. This CDR3 spans 15 amino acids. CDR1 and CDR2 (germline): SGHAT, FQNNGV. The CDR3 protein is CASSRDITGANVLTF. Here the CDR3 DNA reads TGTGCCAGCAGCCGGGACATAACTGGGGCCAACGTCCTGACTTTC.

The rearrangement joins TRBV6-5 to TRBJ1-1; no firm D call. CDR3 length equals 12 residues. Trimming pared 7 bases from V and 5 bases from J, leaving 11 bases between. CDR1 and CDR2 from the germline V gene are MNHEY and SVGAGI. CDR3 sequence: CASKDYRTEAFF. CDR3 sequence (DNA): TGTGCCAGCAAGGACTACAGAACTGAAGCTTTCTTT.

A note on this clonotype: The junction departs from the called germline gene at one end, perhaps through a read error. This rearrangement joins TRBV7-9 to TRBJ2-1; TRBD1 agrees at 7 bases. This CDR3 contains 15 residues. From germline, CDR1 is SEHNR and CDR2 FQNEAQ (reference sequence). CDR3 nucleotides: TGTGCCGGCAGCGTTGACAGGGCAATGTACAATGAGCAGTTCTTC. This translates into CAGSVDRAMYNEQFF.

This chain joins TRBV28 and TRBJ2-4; TRBD2 agrees at 7 bases. With 4 bases clipped from V and 1 base from J, the junction kept 4 bases outside the gene matches. Germline V gene lookup returns CDR1 MDHEN and CDR2 SYDVKM. This CDR3 has 15 residues. CDR3 amino acids: CASSSGGSAKNIQYF. In DNA, the CDR3 is TGTGCCAGCAGTTCGGGGGGATCGGCCAAAAACATTCAGTACTTC.

The CDR3 DNA reads as TGTGCCAGCAGGCGGGGACAGGGGGCAGATACGCAGTATTTT. Protein sequence: CASRRGQGADTQYF. The chain recombines TRBV6-6 with TRBJ2-3, with 11 bases identical to TRBD1. This CDR3 is built from 14 residues. Losses at the gene ends were 6 bases for V and 4 bases for J; bases not matched to a gene: 3. Germline CDR1 MNHNY, CDR2 SVGAGI (reference sequence).